This section outlines one T cell receptor beta chain sequence together with its context. Its cognate antigen is unknown. Trimming took 5 bases from V and 1 from J; bases not matched to a gene: 9. This CDR3 region has 16 residues. CDR1 SGHAT and CDR2 FQNNGV come from the germline V gene. The sample belongs to a study of brain T cells in children with intractable seizures. Findings and caveats of the study: Absence of clones before surgery may stem from lower sequencing depth.

Data came from immunoSEQ multiplex PCR; TCRdb stores just in-frame clones and leaves some out. The table shows 300,000 to 400,000 clones, with over 90% occurring only once. Time point of the sample: blood from clinic visit 5 months post-surgery; TSC patient then seizure free. Pre-surgery treatment included at least one anti-epileptic drug. The chain carries TRBV11-2 and TRBJ1-1; 8 bases are a match to TRBD1. The clonotype originates from a boy under two years old with tuberous sclerosis and intractable seizures. Sample: peripheral blood, taken about 5 months after surgery. Here the CDR3 reads CASSLGQGNSNTEAFF. The CDR3 bases are TGTGCCAGCAGCCTCGGACAGGGAAACTCGAACACTGAAGCTTTCTTT.